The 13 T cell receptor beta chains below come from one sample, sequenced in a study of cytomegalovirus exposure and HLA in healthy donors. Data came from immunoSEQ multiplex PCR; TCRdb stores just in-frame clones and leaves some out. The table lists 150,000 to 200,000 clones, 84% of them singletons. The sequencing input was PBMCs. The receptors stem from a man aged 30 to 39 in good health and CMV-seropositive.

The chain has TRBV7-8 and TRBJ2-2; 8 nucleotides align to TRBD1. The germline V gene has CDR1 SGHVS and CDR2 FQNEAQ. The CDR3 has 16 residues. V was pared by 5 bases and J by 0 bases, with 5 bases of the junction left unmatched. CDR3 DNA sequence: TGTGCCAGCAGCCTCAGACAGGGGACGAACACCGGGGAGCTGTTTTTT. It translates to CASSLRQGTNTGELFF. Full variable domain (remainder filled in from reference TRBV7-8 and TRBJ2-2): GAGVSQSPRYKVAKRGQDVALRCDPISGHVSLFWYQQALGQGPEFLTYFQNEAQLDKSGLPSDRFFAERPEGSVSTLKIQRTQQEDSAVYLCASSLRQGTNTGELFFGEGSRLTVL.

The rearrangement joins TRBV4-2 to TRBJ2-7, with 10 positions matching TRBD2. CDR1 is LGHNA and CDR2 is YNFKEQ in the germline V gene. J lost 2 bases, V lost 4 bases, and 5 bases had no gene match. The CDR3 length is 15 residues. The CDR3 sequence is CASSPLAGAPYEQYF. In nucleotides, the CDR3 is TGTGCCAGCAGCCCCCTAGCGGGAGCCCCCTACGAGCAGTACTTC.

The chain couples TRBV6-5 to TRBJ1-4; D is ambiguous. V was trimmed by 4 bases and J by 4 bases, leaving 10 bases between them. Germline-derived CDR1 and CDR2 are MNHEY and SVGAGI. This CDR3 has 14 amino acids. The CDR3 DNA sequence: TGTGCCAGCAGTTTCAACAGCCTTAATGAAAAACTGTTTTTT. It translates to CASSFNSLNEKLFF.

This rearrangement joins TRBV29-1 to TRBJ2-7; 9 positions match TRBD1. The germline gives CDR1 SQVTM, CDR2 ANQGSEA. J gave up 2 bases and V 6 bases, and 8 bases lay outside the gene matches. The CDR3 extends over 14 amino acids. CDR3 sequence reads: CSVLTGTGPYEQYF. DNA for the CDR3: TGCAGCGTCCTCACCGGGACAGGGCCCTACGAGCAGTACTTC.

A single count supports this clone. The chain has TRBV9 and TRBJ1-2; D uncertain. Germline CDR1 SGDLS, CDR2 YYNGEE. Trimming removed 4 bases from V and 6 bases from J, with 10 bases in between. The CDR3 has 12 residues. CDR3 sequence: CASSPGEHGYTF. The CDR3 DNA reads TGTGCCAGCAGCCCCGGGGAGCATGGCTACACCTTC.

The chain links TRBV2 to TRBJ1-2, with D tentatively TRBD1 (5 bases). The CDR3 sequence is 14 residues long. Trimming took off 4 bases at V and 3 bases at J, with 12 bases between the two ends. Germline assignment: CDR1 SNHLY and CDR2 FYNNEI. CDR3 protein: CASSVKRGDYGYTF. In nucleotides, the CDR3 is TGTGCCAGCAGTGTCAAAAGGGGCGACTATGGCTACACCTTC.

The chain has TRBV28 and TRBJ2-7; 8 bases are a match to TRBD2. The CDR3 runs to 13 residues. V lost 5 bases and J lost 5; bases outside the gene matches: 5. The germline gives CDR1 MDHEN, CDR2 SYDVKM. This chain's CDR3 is CASSRSGGDEQYF. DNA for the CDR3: TGTGCCAGCAGTCGCAGCGGGGGAGACGAGCAGTACTTC.

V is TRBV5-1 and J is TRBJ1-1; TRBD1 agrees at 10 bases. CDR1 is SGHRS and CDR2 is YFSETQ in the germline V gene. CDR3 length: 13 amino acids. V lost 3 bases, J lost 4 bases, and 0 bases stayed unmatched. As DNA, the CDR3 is TGCGCCAGCAGCTGGACAGGGGGCACTGAAGCTTTCTTT. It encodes CASSWTGGTEAFF.

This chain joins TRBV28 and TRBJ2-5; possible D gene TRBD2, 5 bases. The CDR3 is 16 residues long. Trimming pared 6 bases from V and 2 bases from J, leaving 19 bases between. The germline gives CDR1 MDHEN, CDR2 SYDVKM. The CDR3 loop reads CASSLGVGAGQETQYF. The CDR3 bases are TGTGCCAGCAGCCTTGGAGTGGGAGCCGGGCAAGAGACCCAGTACTTC.

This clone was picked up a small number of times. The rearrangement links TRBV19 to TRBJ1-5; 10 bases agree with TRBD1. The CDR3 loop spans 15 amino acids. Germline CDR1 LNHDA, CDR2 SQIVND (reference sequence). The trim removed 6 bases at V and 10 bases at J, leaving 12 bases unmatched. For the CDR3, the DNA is TGTGCCAGTAGAACCCCTGGGGACAGGGGCCGTCCCCAGCATTTT. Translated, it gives CASRTPGDRGRPQHF.

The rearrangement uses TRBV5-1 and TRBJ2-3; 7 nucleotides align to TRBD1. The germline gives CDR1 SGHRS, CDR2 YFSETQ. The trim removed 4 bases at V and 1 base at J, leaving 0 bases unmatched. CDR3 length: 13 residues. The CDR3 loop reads CASSGQGTDTQYF. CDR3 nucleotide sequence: TGCGCCAGCAGCGGACAGGGCACAGATACGCAGTATTTT.

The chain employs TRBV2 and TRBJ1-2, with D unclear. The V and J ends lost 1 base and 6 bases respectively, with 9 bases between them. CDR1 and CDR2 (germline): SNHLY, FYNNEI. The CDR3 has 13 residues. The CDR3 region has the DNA TGTGCCAGCAGTGAAGAACCAAACAATGGCTACACCTTC. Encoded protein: CASSEEPNNGYTF.

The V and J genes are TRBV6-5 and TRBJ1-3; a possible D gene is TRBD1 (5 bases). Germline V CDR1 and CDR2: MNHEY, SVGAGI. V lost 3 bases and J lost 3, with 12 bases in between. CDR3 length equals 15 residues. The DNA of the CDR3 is TGTGCCAGCAGTTATCTCTCAGGGTATGGAAACACCATATATTTT. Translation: CASSYLSGYGNTIYF.